This TCR beta chain stems from a study of T cells in Graves' hyperthyroidism and ophthalmopathy. Per germline, CDR1 SGHTA and CDR2 FQGNSA. The V end was cut by 2 bases, the J end by 4 bases, with 12 bases between. This CDR3 is built from 15 residues. Amplification yielded TCR beta CDR3 regions, with RNA transcripts as the source. The study used the HTBI primer set for a first-round RT-PCR of the TCR CDR3. TCRdb re-analysed the multiplex PCR reads in MiXCR, keeping a single row per CDR3 protein. The sample holds around 580,000 distinct CDR3 sequences, around 42% seen once. Patients aged 18 to 65 with hyperthyroidism were newly diagnosed, with duration under 2 months.

The J gene is TRBJ2-1, the V gene TRBV7-2; the D gene is possibly TRBD2 (6 bases). This TCR was sampled from a woman aged 18-29 years with Graves' hyperthyroidism. Material for sequencing was peripheral blood or thyroid tissue (not recorded which). This CDR3 is CASSLNRRAYNEQFF. CDR3 DNA sequence: TGTGCCAGCAGCTTAAATCGGAGGGCATACAATGAGCAGTTCTTC.